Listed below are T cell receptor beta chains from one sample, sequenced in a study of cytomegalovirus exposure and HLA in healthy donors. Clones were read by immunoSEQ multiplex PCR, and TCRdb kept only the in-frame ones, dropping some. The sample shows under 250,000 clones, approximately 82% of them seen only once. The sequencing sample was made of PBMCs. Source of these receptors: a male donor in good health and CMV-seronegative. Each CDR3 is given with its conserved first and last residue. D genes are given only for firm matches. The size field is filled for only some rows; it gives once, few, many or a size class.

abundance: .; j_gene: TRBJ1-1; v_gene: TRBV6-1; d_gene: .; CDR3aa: CASSVVIPEGTEAFF; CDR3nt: TGTGCCAGCAGTGTCGTAATACCTGAGGGTACTGAAGCTTTCTTT
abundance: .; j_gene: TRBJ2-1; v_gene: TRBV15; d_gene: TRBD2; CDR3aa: CATSRGHGAGGNNEQFF; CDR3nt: TGTGCCACCAGCAGAGGTCATGGCGCGGGAGGGAACAATGAGCAGTTCTTC
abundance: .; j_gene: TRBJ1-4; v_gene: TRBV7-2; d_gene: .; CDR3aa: CASSLWGEKTNEKLFF; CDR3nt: TGTGCCAGCAGCTTATGGGGGGAAAAAACTAATGAAAAACTGTTTTTT
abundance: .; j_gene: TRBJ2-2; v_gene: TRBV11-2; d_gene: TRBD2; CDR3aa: CASSLSAAGLAGATGELFF; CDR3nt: TGTGCCAGCAGCCTCAGCGCGGCCGGACTAGCGGGAGCTACCGGGGAGCTGTTTTTT
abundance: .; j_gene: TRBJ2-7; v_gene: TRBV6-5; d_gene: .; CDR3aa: CASSPLRGSSYEQYF; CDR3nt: TGTGCCAGCAGTCCCCTCCGGGGGAGCTCCTACGAGCAGTACTTC
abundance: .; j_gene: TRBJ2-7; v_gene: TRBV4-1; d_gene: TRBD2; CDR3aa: CASSQVAGAYEQYF; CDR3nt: TGCGCCAGCAGCCAAGTAGCGGGAGCCTACGAGCAGTACTTC
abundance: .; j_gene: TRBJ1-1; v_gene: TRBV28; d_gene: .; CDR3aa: CASSFRASNTEAFF; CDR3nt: TGTGCCAGCAGTTTTCGCGCGTCAAACACTGAAGCTTTCTTT
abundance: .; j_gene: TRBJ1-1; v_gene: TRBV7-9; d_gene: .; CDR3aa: CASSFVQGNTEAFF; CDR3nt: TGTGCCAGCAGCTTCGTTCAGGGCAACACTGAAGCTTTCTTT
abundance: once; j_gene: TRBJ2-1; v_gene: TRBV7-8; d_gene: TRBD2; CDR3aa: CASSLVRRAGVFYNEQFF; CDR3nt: TGTGCCAGCAGCTTAGTTCGTCGAGCGGGAGTGTTCTACAATGAGCAGTTCTTC
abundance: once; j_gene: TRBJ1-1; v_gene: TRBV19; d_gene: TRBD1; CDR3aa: CASSPRQGERNTEAFF; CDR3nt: TGTGCCAGTAGTCCCCGACAGGGGGAAAGGAACACTGAAGCTTTCTTT
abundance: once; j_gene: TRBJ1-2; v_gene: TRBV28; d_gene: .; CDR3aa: CASGEIYGYTF; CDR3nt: TGTGCCAGCGGAGAGATCTATGGCTACACCTTC
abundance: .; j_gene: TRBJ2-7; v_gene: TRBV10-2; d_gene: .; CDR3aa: CASSEGRGSPYEQYF; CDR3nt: TGCGCCAGCAGTGAGGGTCGTGGGAGCCCCTACGAGCAGTACTTC
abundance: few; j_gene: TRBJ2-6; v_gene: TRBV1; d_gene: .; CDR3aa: CTSSHKDRPLDVSGANVLTF; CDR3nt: TGCACCAGCAGCCATAAGGACAGGCCACTCGATGTCTCTGGGGCCAACGTCCTGACTTTC
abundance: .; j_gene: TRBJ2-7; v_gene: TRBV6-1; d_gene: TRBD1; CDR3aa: CASSEALGQGYEQYF; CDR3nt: TGTGCCAGCAGTGAAGCCCTCGGACAGGGCTACGAGCAGTACTTC
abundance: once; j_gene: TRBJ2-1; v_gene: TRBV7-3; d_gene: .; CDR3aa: CASSPHLREGEQFF; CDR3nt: TGTGCCAGCAGCCCCCACCTGAGGGAAGGGGAGCAGTTCTTC
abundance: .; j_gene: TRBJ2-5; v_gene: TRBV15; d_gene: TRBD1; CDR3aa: CATSGTGTGEETQYF; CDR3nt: TGTGCCACCAGCGGTACCGGGACAGGGGAAGAGACCCAGTACTTC